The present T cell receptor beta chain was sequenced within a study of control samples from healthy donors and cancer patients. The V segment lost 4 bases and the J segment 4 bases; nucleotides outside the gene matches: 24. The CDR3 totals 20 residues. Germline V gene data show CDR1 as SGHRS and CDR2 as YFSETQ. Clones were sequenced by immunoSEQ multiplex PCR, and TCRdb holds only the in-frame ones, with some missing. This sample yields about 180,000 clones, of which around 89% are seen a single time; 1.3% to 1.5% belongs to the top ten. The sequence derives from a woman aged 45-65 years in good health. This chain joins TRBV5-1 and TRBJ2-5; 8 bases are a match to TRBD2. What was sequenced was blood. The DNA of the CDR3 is TGCGCCAGCAGCGCACCCACCGCTAACTCCGGGAGGGGTTGGCGAGAGACCCAGTACTTC. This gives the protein CASSAPTANSGRGWRETQYF.